These T cell receptor beta chains were read from a single sample in a study of T-cell reconstitution after alpha-beta-depleted transplantation in children. TCRdb recomputed calls from the PCR reads with MiXCR, one row per CDR3 protein. The repertoire holds roughly 490,000 distinct CDR3 sequences, over 10% seen once, with 14% in the top ten. Sequencing was performed on PBMCs, mostly from graft donor cells, taken 180 days after TCRalphabeta/CD19-depleted stem cell transplant. The source of these receptors is a female patient aged 2-10 years who had a stem cell transplant for aplastic anemia, so the T cells may come from the graft donor. Each CDR3 is given with its conserved first and last residue. Each record gives: D gene, clone size, J gene, V gene, CDR3 protein, CDR3 DNA. A D gene is named only where the DNA matches it firmly. The size of a clone is reported for some rows only, either as once, few or many, or as a class for expanded clones.

NA	NA	TRBJ2-7	TRBV4-3	CASSLRERSYEQYF	TGCGCCAGCAGCCTGAGGGAGAGGTCCTACGAGCAGTACTTC
NA	NA	TRBJ2-4	TRBV20-1	CSARHPGTRFKNIQYF	TGCAGTGCTAGGCACCCCGGGACCCGCTTTAAAAACATTCAGTACTTC
NA	NA	TRBJ2-7	TRBV20-1	CSASYGTHGQYF	TGCAGTGCTAGCTACGGCACCCACGGGCAGTACTTC
TRBD1	once	TRBJ2-3	TRBV20-1	CSARDIIGTGITDTQYF	TGCAGTGCTAGAGATATCATCGGGACAGGGATTACAGATACGCAGTATTTT
NA	NA	TRBJ1-2	TRBV5-1	CASSLGGKGHFGYGYTF	TGCGCCAGCAGCTTGGGTGGAAAGGGACACTTCGGCTATGGCTACACCTTC
NA	few	TRBJ2-5	TRBV7-9	CASSLGAYEETQYF	TGTGCCAGCAGCTTAGGAGCCTACGAGGAGACCCAGTACTTC
NA	few	TRBJ2-1	TRBV14	CASSQDVGAKQFF	TGTGCCAGCAGCCAAGATGTTGGTGCGAAGCAGTTCTTC
NA	many	TRBJ1-4	TRBV7-8	CASSFNRGYREKLFF	TGTGCCAGCAGCTTTAATCGGGGATATCGTGAAAAACTGTTTTTT
TRBD2	NA	TRBJ2-1	TRBV20-1	CSARAPSGSYNEQFF	TGCAGTGCTCGTGCCCCTAGCGGCTCCTACAATGAGCAGTTCTTC
TRBD1	NA	TRBJ1-2	TRBV20-1	CSAVQADRDYGYTF	TGCAGTGCCGTCCAGGCGGACAGGGATTATGGCTACACCTTC
NA	few	TRBJ1-5	TRBV5-1	CASSLAGWKGQPQHF	TGCGCCAGCAGCCTGGCAGGGTGGAAGGGACAGCCCCAGCATTTT
NA	NA	TRBJ2-1	TRBV4-2	CASSQVLASSYNEQFF	TGTGCCAGCAGCCAAGTCCTAGCGAGCTCCTACAATGAGCAGTTCTTC
NA	many	TRBJ1-4	TRBV12-3/TRBV12-4	CASRVTVVDEKLFF	TGTGCCAGCAGGGTGACAGTCGTGGATGAAAAACTGTTTTTT
TRBD1	few	TRBJ1-5	TRBV29-1	CSVRTGSNQPQHF	TGCAGCGTCCGGACAGGGAGCAATCAGCCCCAGCATTTT
NA	NA	TRBJ1-3	TRBV7-2	CASSSDLGHANTIYF	TGTGCCAGCAGCTCGGATTTGGGACACGCAAACACCATATATTTT
NA	NA	TRBJ1-4	TRBV7-8	CASSPRGTWNEKLFF	TGTGCCAGCAGCCCCCGAGGTACCTGGAATGAAAAACTGTTTTTT
NA	many	TRBJ2-3	TRBV5-6	CASSKPGGRDTQYF	TGTGCCAGCAGTAAACCGGGGGGCAGGGATACGCAGTATTTT
NA	NA	TRBJ1-1	TRBV12-3/TRBV12-4	CASRHNRRNTEAFF	TGTGCCAGCAGGCACAACAGGAGGAACACTGAAGCTTTCTTT
TRBD2	many	TRBJ2-3	TRBV7-2	CASRGGGIRTDTQYF	TGTGCCAGCAGGGGCGGGGGGATAAGGACAGATACGCAGTATTTT
TRBD2	few	TRBJ2-3	TRBV7-2	CADSSGGTDTQYF	TGTGCCGATTCTAGCGGGGGCACAGATACGCAGTATTTT
TRBD1	few	TRBJ1-1	TRBV7-8	CASSAWTGGGNTEAFF	TGTGCCAGCAGCGCTTGGACAGGGGGAGGGAACACTGAAGCTTTCTTT
TRBD2	few	TRBJ2-7	TRBV28	CASSSGLTLYEQYF	TGTGCCAGCAGTTCGGGACTAACCCTCTACGAGCAGTACTTC
NA	few	TRBJ1-2	TRBV10-3	CAISESENRQPTF	TGTGCCATCAGTGAGTCGGAAAACAGGCAGCCAACCTTC
NA	NA	TRBJ2-5	TRBV7-2	CASSFSGLETQYF	TGTGCCAGCAGCTTTTCGGGGTTAGAGACCCAGTACTTC
TRBD2	NA	TRBJ2-5	TRBV11-2	CASSSTILAQETQYF	TGTGCCAGCAGCTCAACGATACTAGCGCAAGAGACCCAGTACTTC
NA	few	TRBJ1-5	TRBV15	CATSSGVGKQPQHF	TGTGCCACCAGCAGTGGGGTAGGGAAGCAGCCCCAGCATTTT
NA	few	TRBJ1-5	TRBV6-5	CASSYVGGSNQPQHF	TGTGCCAGCAGTTACGTAGGGGGAAGCAATCAGCCCCAGCATTTT
NA	NA	TRBJ2-5	TRBV4-2	CASSQNRDSQETQYF	TGTGCCAGCAGCCAAAATCGGGACTCGCAAGAGACCCAGTACTTC
NA	NA	TRBJ2-4	TRBV20-1	CSARERGKGGPKNIQYF	TGCAGTGCTAGAGAGAGGGGGAAGGGAGGGCCTAAAAACATTCAGTACTTC
NA	few	TRBJ1-5	TRBV7-9	CASSLANDPQHF	TGTGCCAGCAGCTTAGCGAACGACCCCCAGCATTTT
TRBD1	NA	TRBJ2-6	TRBV9	CASSPPGQGVSGANVLTF	TGTGCCAGCAGCCCTCCGGGACAGGGGGTATCTGGGGCCAACGTCCTGACTTTC
TRBD2	NA	TRBJ2-7	TRBV4-2	CASSQDLSSGSSYEQYF	TGTGCCAGCAGCCAAGATCTCAGTAGCGGGAGCTCCTACGAGCAGTACTTC
NA	few	TRBJ2-1	TRBV5-1	CASRFSQYNEQFF	TGCGCCAGCCGCTTCTCTCAATACAATGAGCAGTTCTTC
NA	few	TRBJ2-1	TRBV19	CAISGTPYNEQFF	TGTGCCATATCCGGGACACCTTACAATGAGCAGTTCTTC
TRBD2	many	TRBJ2-1	TRBV5-1	CASSQSSGTYNEQFF	TGCGCCAGCAGCCAGTCTAGCGGGACCTACAATGAGCAGTTCTTC
NA	NA	TRBJ1-1	TRBV29-1	CSVEDPKAFF	TGCAGCGTTGAAGACCCAAAAGCTTTCTTT
NA	many	TRBJ2-3	TRBV20-1	CSASGSWLDTQYF	TGCAGTGCTAGCGGGAGTTGGTTAGATACGCAGTATTTT